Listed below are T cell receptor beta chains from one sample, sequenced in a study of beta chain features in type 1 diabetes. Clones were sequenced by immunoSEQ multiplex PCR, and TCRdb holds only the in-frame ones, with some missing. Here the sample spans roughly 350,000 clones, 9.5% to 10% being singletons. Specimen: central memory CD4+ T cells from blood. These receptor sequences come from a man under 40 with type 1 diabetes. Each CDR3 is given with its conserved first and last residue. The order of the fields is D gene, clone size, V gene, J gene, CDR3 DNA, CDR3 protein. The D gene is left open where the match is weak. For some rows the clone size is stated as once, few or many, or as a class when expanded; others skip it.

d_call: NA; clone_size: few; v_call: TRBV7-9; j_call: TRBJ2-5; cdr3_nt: TGTGCCAGCAGCTTGGTACAGACCCAAGAGACCCAGTACTTC; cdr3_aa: CASSLVQTQETQYF
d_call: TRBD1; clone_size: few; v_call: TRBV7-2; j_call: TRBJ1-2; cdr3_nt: TGTGCCAGCAGCCCTGAGGGGACAGCCACCTATGGCTACACCTTC; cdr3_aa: CASSPEGTATYGYTF
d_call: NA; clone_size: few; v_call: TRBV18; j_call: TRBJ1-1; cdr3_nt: TGTGCCAGCTCACCACCGTGGGCAGGACGGGACACTGAAGCTTTCTTT; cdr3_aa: CASSPPWAGRDTEAFF
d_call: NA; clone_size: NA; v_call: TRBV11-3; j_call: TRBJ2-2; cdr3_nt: TGTGCCAGCAGCCCACTCGGCACCGGGGAGCTGTTTTTT; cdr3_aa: CASSPLGTGELFF
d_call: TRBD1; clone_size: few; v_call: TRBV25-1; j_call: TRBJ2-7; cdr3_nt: TGTGCCAGCAGTGAATATGGACAGGGAGTAGGCGAGCAGTACTTC; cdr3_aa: CASSEYGQGVGEQYF
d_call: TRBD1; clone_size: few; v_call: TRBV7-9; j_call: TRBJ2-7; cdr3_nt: TGTGCCAGCGCACCGGGACAGGGAACCTACGAGCAGTACTTC; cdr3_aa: CASAPGQGTYEQYF
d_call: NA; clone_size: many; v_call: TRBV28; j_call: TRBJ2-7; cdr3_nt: TGTGCCAGCACTCCAGGTTTCAGGGGGGTAGGCGAGCAGTACTTC; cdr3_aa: CASTPGFRGVGEQYF
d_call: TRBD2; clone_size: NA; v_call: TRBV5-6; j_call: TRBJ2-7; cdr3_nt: TGTGCCAGCAGCCCTAGCGGGAGAGACGTCGAGCAGTACTTC; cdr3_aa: CASSPSGRDVEQYF
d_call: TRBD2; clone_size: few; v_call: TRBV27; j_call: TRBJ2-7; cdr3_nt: TGTGCCAGCAGTTCTCTGACTAGCGGGAGCCGCGGGCAGTACTTC; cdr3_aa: CASSSLTSGSRGQYF
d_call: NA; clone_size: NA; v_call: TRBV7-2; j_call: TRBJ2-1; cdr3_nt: TGTGCCAGCAGCTTAGTTACAGGCAATGAGCAGTTCTTC; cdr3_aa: CASSLVTGNEQFF
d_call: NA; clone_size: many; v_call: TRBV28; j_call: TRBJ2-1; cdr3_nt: TGTGCCAGCTCTTCGAGCTCCTACAATGAGCAGTTCTTC; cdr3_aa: CASSSSSYNEQFF
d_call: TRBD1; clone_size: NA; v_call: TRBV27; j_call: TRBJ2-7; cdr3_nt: TGTGCCAGCAGATTAGACAGGGGGCAAGAGCAGTACTTC; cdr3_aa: CASRLDRGQEQYF
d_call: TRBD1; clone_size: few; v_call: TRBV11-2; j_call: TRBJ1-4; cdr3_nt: TGTGCCAGCAGCTTAGCCAGGGGGTGGGAAAAACTGTTTTTT; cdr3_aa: CASSLARGWEKLFF
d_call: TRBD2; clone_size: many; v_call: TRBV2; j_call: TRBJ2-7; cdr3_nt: TGTGCCAGCAGTAGGACTAGCGGGGCCTACGAGCAGTACTTC; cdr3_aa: CASSRTSGAYEQYF
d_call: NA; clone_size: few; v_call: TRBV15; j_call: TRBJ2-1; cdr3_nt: TGTGCCACCAGACGCCCAATGGGGCGCGAGCAGTTCTTC; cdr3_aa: CATRRPMGREQFF
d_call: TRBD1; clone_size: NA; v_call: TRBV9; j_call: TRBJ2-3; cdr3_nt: TGTGCCAGCAGCGTCCTGACAGGGATGACAGATACGCAGTATTTT; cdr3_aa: CASSVLTGMTDTQYF
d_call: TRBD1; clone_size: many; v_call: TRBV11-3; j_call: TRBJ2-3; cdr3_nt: TGTGCCAGCAGCCCACACAGGGGAGTGGATACGCAGTATTTT; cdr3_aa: CASSPHRGVDTQYF
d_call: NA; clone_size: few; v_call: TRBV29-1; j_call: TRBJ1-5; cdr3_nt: TGCAGCGTTGAACCTGGGTTAGGTCAGCCCCAGCATTTT; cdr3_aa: CSVEPGLGQPQHF
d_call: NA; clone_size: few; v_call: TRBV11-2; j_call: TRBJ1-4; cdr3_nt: TGTGCCAGCAGCGCGGGGGGGCCTGAAAAACTGTTTTTT; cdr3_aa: CASSAGGPEKLFF
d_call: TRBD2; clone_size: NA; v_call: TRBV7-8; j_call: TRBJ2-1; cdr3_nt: TGTGCCAGCAGCGATGGACTAGCGGCGGGCGAGCAGTTCTTC; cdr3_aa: CASSDGLAAGEQFF
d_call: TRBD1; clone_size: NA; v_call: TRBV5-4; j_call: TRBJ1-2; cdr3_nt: TGTGCCAGCAGCTCGACTAGTCCTGGGACAGGGTACTATGGCTACACCTTC; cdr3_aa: CASSSTSPGTGYYGYTF
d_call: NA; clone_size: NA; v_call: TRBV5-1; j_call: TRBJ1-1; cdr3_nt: TGCGCCAGCCTCATCGGGGAGGGCACTGAAGCTTTCTTT; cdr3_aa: CASLIGEGTEAFF
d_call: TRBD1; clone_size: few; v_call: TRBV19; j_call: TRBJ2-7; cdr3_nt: TGTGCCAGTAGTCCCCACGGACAGGTTATTCACCCGTACTTC; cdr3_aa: CASSPHGQVIHPYF
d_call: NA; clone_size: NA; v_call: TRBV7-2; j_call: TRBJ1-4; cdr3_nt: TGTGCCAGCAGCCGAAACAGGAATGAAAAACTGTTTTTT; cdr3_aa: CASSRNRNEKLFF
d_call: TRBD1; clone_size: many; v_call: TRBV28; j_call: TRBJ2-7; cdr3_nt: TGTGCCAGCAGTCAAGGGGACAGGGAATTGTCCGAGCAGTACTTC; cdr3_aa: CASSQGDRELSEQYF
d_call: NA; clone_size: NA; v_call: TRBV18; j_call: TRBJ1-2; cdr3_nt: TGTGCCAGCTCACCTCCCCAGACGTGGGGTAAGGGCTACACCTTC; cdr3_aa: CASSPPQTWGKGYTF
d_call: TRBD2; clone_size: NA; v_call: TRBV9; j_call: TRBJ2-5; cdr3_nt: TGTGCCAGCAGCGTGGGACGGGCGGGACTATCGGAGACCCAGTACTTC; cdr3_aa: CASSVGRAGLSETQYF
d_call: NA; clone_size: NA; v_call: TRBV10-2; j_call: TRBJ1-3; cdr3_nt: TGCGCCAGCAGTGAGCAGGGTGCTGGAAACACCATATATTTT; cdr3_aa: CASSEQGAGNTIYF
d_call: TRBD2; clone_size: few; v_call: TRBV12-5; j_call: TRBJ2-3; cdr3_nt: TGTGCTAGTGGTTTAGGGTGGGGGGGAAGCACAGATACGCAGTATTTT; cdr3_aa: CASGLGWGGSTDTQYF